Each of the 31 T cell receptor beta chains below was sequenced from the same sample in a study of blood T cell repertoires in COVID-19. Assay used: immunoSEQ multiplex PCR; TCRdb lists only in-frame clones, some missing. There are 90,000 to 130,000 clones in the sample; roughly four fifths occur only once, and 16% lies in the top ten. Sequencing input: peripheral blood. All receptors derive from a woman aged 55-70 years with acute or convalescent COVID-19.

This chain links TRBV5-6 with TRBJ2-1; D unclear. Germline assignment: CDR1 SGHDT and CDR2 YYEEEE. V shed 0 bases and J shed 6 bases, with 7 bases lying between them. This CDR3 has 13 residues. The CDR3 region has the DNA TGTGCCAGCAGCTTGGCCTCGGTCAATGAGCAGTTCTTC. Its translation: CASSLASVNEQFF.

The rearrangement uses TRBV11-1 and TRBJ2-7; TRBD2 aligns across 12 bases. The junction had 4 bases not matched to a gene; V was cut back by 7 bases and J by 6 bases. The CDR3 extends over 13 amino acids. Germline V gives CDR1 SGHAT, CDR2 FQDESV (reference sequence). The chain's CDR3 is CASKTSGGAEQYF. CDR3 DNA: TGTGCCAGCAAGACTAGCGGGGGAGCCGAGCAGTACTTC.

The rearrangement uses TRBV7-8 and TRBJ1-5, with TRBD1 matching over 9 bases. From germline, CDR1 is SGHVS and CDR2 FQNEAQ. J gave up 5 bases and V 0 bases, and 2 bases lay outside the gene matches. The CDR3 totals 15 residues. The CDR3 spells CASSLARTGDQPQHF. CDR3 coding DNA: TGTGCCAGCAGCTTAGCAAGGACAGGGGATCAGCCCCAGCATTTT.

The chain links TRBV10-2 to TRBJ1-5; the D is unclear. Germline lookup yields CDR1 WSHSY and CDR2 SAAADI. V was clipped by 6 bases and J by 2 bases, with 8 bases between them. The CDR3 runs to 13 residues. CDR3 region: CASRDGGNQPQHF. The CDR3 nucleotides are TGCGCCAGCAGGGACGGGGGCAATCAGCCCCAGCATTTT.

The chain is built from TRBV5-1 and TRBJ2-3; the D is unclear. The CDR3 sequence is 14 residues long. The ends were cut back, 7 bases at V and 0 bases at J, with 12 bases in the middle. Looked up from germline, CDR1 is SGHRS and CDR2 is YFSETQ. The CDR3 sequence is CASGRETSTDTQYF. The CDR3 DNA follows: TGCGCCAGCGGCCGAGAGACTAGCACAGATACGCAGTATTTT.

V usage is TRBV29-1 and J usage is TRBJ2-7; 10 bases map to TRBD1. Germline CDR1 and CDR2: SQVTM and ANQGSEA. The CDR3 has 14 amino acids. Losses at the gene ends were 7 bases for V and 6 bases for J; bases not matched to a gene: 12. CDR3 protein: CSACRDRGGGEQYF. DNA for the CDR3: TGCAGCGCGTGCCGGGACAGGGGAGGAGGCGAGCAGTACTTC.

This clone came up a few times. J is TRBJ1-2 and V is TRBV30; unclear D gene. Trimming stripped 8 bases from V and 8 bases from J, with 12 bases between. The CDR3 spans 10 residues. Germline V gene sequence: CDR1 GTSNPN, CDR2 SVGIG (reference sequence). CDR3 residues: CARRAGGYTF. The CDR3, as DNA: TGTGCCCGGCGAGCGGGAGGCTACACCTTC.

CDR3 sequence reads: CASSPLRGNTEAFF. CDR3 DNA sequence: TGTGCCAGCTCACCTCTCCGGGGAAACACTGAAGCTTTCTTT. The rearrangement joins TRBV18 to TRBJ1-1; D gene unclear. V shed 3 bases and J shed 2 bases, with 10 bases lying between them. This CDR3 contains 14 residues. CDR1 is KGHSH and CDR2 is LQKENI in the germline V gene.

This chain connects TRBV15 to TRBJ1-2, with D possibly matching TRBD1 (5 bases). Per germline, CDR1 LNHNV and CDR2 YYDKDF (reference sequence). Trimming stripped 1 base from V and 4 bases from J, with 16 bases between. This CDR3 is built from 16 residues. CDR3 region: CATSRAPGRVGYGYTF. DNA of the CDR3: TGTGCCACCAGCAGAGCCCCGGGCAGGGTGGGCTATGGCTACACCTTC.

This sequence joins TRBV6-1 and TRBJ1-2; D is undetermined. The V gene's germline CDR1 is MNHNS and CDR2 SASEGT. V lost 0 bases and J 7 bases, leaving 12 bases between the germline ends. This CDR3 has 14 residues. The CDR3 sequence is CASSEALILRGYTF. CDR3 in DNA: TGTGCCAGCAGTGAAGCGCTGATCCTGCGTGGCTACACCTTC.

V gene TRBV9 combines with J gene TRBJ2-3; 9 bases are a match to TRBD2. J was trimmed by 1 base and V by 0 bases; bases with no gene match: 3. The germline V gene has CDR1 SGDLS and CDR2 YYNGEE. The CDR3 is made up of 16 amino acids. CDR3 DNA sequence: TGTGCCAGCAGCGTAGTGGGCGGGGGGGGCACAGATACGCAGTATTTT. Its protein product is CASSVVGGGGTDTQYF. The full variable domain, rest sourced from reference TRBV9 and TRBJ2-3, is DSGVTQTPKHLITATGQRVTLRCSPRSGDLSVYWYQQSLDQGLQFLIQYYNGEERAKGNILERFSAQQFPDLHSELNLSSLELGDSALYFCASSVVGGGGTDTQYFGPGTRLTVL.

V usage is TRBV4-2 and J usage is TRBJ1-3; TRBD1 might be the D (5 bases). Trimming stripped 0 bases from V and 6 bases from J, with 9 bases between. CDR1 LGHNA and CDR2 YNFKEQ come from the germline V gene. The CDR3 contains 14 residues. Here the CDR3 reads CASSQDPGVNTIYF. As DNA, the CDR3 is TGTGCCAGCAGCCAAGATCCGGGGGTAAACACCATATATTTT.

The rearrangement uses TRBV9 and TRBJ1-2; the D is unclear. Germline V gene sequence: CDR1 SGDLS, CDR2 YYNGEE. This CDR3 region has 14 residues. V lost 1 base to trimming and J lost 3 bases, with 10 bases between them. The CDR3 reads CASSVQASDYGYTF. For the CDR3, the DNA is TGTGCCAGCAGCGTACAAGCGAGTGACTATGGCTACACCTTC.

This clone has just a few counts. The gene calls are TRBV30 and TRBJ1-6; D possibly corresponds to TRBD1 (6 bases). V shed 5 bases and J shed 0 bases, with 11 bases lying between them. CDR3 length equals 15 residues. Germline V gene sequence: CDR1 GTSNPN, CDR2 SVGIG (reference sequence). For the CDR3, the DNA is TGTGCCTGGGATACAGGGAGCTCCTATAATTCACCCCTCCACTTT. This sequence encodes CAWDTGSSYNSPLHF.

V usage is TRBV5-5 and J usage is TRBJ1-2, with 8 bases that match TRBD1. V trimming: 4 bases; J trimming: 8 bases; junction bases outside the gene matches: 7. Germline V gene data show CDR1 as SGHKS and CDR2 as YYEKEE (reference sequence). This CDR3 region has 13 residues. Written as DNA, the CDR3 is TGTGCCAGCAGCAGACAGGGGAAAGAAGGCTACACCTTC. Amino acids: CASSRQGKEGYTF.

The chain is built from TRBV9 and TRBJ2-1; the D is unclear. Trimming stripped 4 bases from V and 5 bases from J, with 16 bases between. The CDR3 totals 15 residues. Germline CDR1 reads SGDLS; CDR2 reads YYNGEE. DNA of the CDR3: TGTGCCAGCAGCCCCGGAGACCGGTACCACAATGAGCAGTTCTTC. The encoded protein is CASSPGDRYHNEQFF.

This chain links TRBV9 with TRBJ2-7, with 8 bases that match TRBD1. Trimming took 2 bases from V and 3 from J; bases not matched to a gene: 10. The CDR3 covers 16 residues. CDR1 and CDR2 from the germline V gene are SGDLS and YYNGEE. CDR3 nucleotide sequence: TGTGCCAGCAGCGTGCTACCGGGACAGGACTACTACGAGCAGTACTTC. It yields the protein CASSVLPGQDYYEQYF.

This CDR3 is CASSNGPEFEKLFF. The CDR3 coding sequence is TGTGCCAGCAGCAACGGTCCCGAATTTGAAAAACTGTTTTTT. This sequence joins TRBV7-4 and TRBJ1-4; D not certain. The germline gives CDR1 SGHVT, CDR2 SQSDAQ. Trimming stripped 5 bases from V and 7 bases from J, with 14 bases between. The CDR3 consists of 14 residues.

This chain uses TRBV15 with TRBJ1-4; a weak D match, TRBD1 (5 bases). In germline, CDR1 is LNHNV, CDR2 YYDKDF (reference sequence). The CDR3 has 16 amino acids. The V end lost 0 bases, the J end lost 6 bases, and 14 bases lay between the germline ends. In DNA, the CDR3 is TGTGCCACCAGCAGAGATTTGGGGGGAGCTTATGAAAAACTGTTTTTT. As protein: CATSRDLGGAYEKLFF.

The chain uses TRBV19 and TRBJ2-1, with D maybe TRBD2 (8 bases). This CDR3 is 15 amino acids long. Germline CDR1 reads LNHDA; CDR2 reads SQIVND (reference sequence). V was cut by 9 bases and J by 8 bases, with 23 bases left in between. The CDR3 reads CASAKGAGGRDEQFF. The CDR3 bases are TGTGCCAGCGCCAAGGGGGCGGGGGGCCGGGATGAGCAGTTCTTC.

This chain joins TRBV28 and TRBJ2-7; 10 positions match TRBD1. The CDR3 is 16 amino acids. With 4 bases clipped from V and 2 bases from J, the junction kept 8 bases outside the gene matches. The V gene's germline CDR1 is MDHEN and CDR2 SYDVKM. CDR3: CASSSLWGQGTYEQYF. Here the CDR3 DNA reads TGTGCCAGCAGTTCGCTTTGGGGACAGGGGACCTACGAGCAGTACTTC.

This sequence joins TRBV19 and TRBJ1-1; 8 bases line up with TRBD1. The V and J ends lost 8 bases and 7 bases, in that order; junction bases with no gene match: 9. CDR3 size: 13 residues. CDR1 and CDR2 from the germline V gene are LNHDA and SQIVND (reference sequence). The CDR3 coding sequence is TGTGCCAGTCTCGTCGGTGGACAGGGTGAAGCTTTCTTT. Protein product: CASLVGGQGEAFF.

This rearrangement joins TRBV6-2 or TRBV6-3 to TRBJ2-7; D possibly corresponds to TRBD1 (5 bases). The CDR3 runs to 13 residues. Trimming cost V 6 bases and J 7 bases, with 16 bases left between them. Germline V gives CDR1 MNHEY, CDR2 SVGEGT. CDR3 sequence reads: CASSDRQLGEQYF. DNA for the CDR3: TGTGCCAGCAGCGACCGACAGTTAGGTGAGCAGTACTTC.

This chain uses TRBV5-1 with TRBJ1-1; D is perhaps TRBD1 (6 bases). The V end was cut by 0 bases, the J end by 4 bases, with 10 bases between. The germline CDR1 and CDR2 sequences are SGHRS and YFSETQ. The length of the CDR3 is 14 residues. The CDR3 nucleotides are TGCGCCAGCAGCTTGGTCAGGGGAGCCACTGAAGCTTTCTTT. Encoded protein: CASSLVRGATEAFF.

CDR3 amino acids: CASSYHRGRDNYGYTF. CDR3 bases: TGTGCCAGCAGTTATCACAGGGGGCGGGATAACTATGGCTACACCTTC. The rearrangement joins TRBV6-5 to TRBJ1-2; 9 nucleotides match TRBD1. There are 16 residues in the CDR3. Looked up from germline, CDR1 is MNHEY and CDR2 is SVGAGI. Germline trimming cut 3 bases from V and 1 base from J; bases unmatched to any gene: 6.

This clone was detected only a few times. The chain joins TRBV30 to TRBJ1-6, with TRBD1 matching 8 bases. Germline CDR1 and CDR2: GTSNPN and SVGIG (reference sequence). V lost 5 bases and J lost 7; bases outside the gene matches: 10. The CDR3 consists of 15 residues. CDR3 amino acids: CAWGPRGHLNSPLHF. As DNA, the CDR3 is TGTGCCTGGGGCCCCAGGGGGCATTTAAATTCACCCCTCCACTTT.

The J gene is TRBJ2-1, the V gene TRBV7-2; the match to TRBD2 covers 12 bases. The CDR3 covers 17 residues. Germline V CDR1 and CDR2: SGHTA, FQGNSA. The trim removed 3 bases at V and 8 bases at J, leaving 11 bases unmatched. The DNA of the CDR3 is TGTGCCAGCAGCTTTGGACTAGCGGGGAGAGCCGGAGATGAGCAGTTCTTC. Protein sequence: CASSFGLAGRAGDEQFF.

This sequence joins TRBV28 and TRBJ2-3; 7 bases agree with TRBD1. This CDR3 contains 15 residues. Germline V gene sequence: CDR1 MDHEN, CDR2 SYDVKM. J lost 3 bases, V lost 3 bases, and 6 bases had no gene match. The CDR3 sequence: CASSFRQGMTDTQYF. The CDR3 coding sequence is TGTGCCAGCAGTTTCCGACAGGGAATGACAGATACGCAGTATTTT.

V usage is TRBV4-3 and J usage is TRBJ2-5; D is unclear. V gave up 3 bases and J gave up 2 bases, with 13 bases separating them. The CDR3 contains 15 residues. Germline lookup yields CDR1 LGHNA and CDR2 YSLEER. The CDR3 DNA sequence: TGCGCCAGCAGCCAGATCGCGAGCATTCAAGAGACCCAGTACTTC. Translating gives CASSQIASIQETQYF.

Only one count was recorded for this clone. The chain combines TRBV6-6 with TRBJ1-1; 7 bases line up with TRBD1. CDR3 length: 13 residues. CDR1 and CDR2 (germline): MNHNY, SVGAGI (reference sequence). V lost 5 bases, J lost 7 bases, and 7 bases stayed unmatched. The CDR3 DNA sequence: TGTGCCAGCAGTCGTAATGGGGACAGTGAAGCTTTCTTT. Protein product: CASSRNGDSEAFF.

This chain joins TRBV7-2 and TRBJ2-7, with 9 bases lining up with TRBD1. Looked up from germline, CDR1 is SGHTA and CDR2 is FQGNSA. CDR3 length: 15 amino acids. The V and J ends lost 2 bases and 3 bases, in that order; junction bases with no gene match: 5. The CDR3 spells CASSLFGTGLYEQYF. CDR3 DNA: TGTGCCAGCAGCTTATTCGGGACAGGGCTCTACGAGCAGTACTTC.